Following are 6 T cell receptor beta chains from one sample sequenced in a study of naive and memory T cell subsets. Two oligonucleotides, mixed equimolar, formed the beta constant-region primer covering TRBC1 and TRBC2. From the UMI-ligation and nested PCR reads, TCRdb called clonotypes with MiXCR, one entry per CDR3 protein. This sample has around 40,000 distinct CDR3 sequences, with 13% found just once. Sequenced sample: effector memory CD4+ T cells from blood. Sample subset: effector memory, CD45RA- CD27-. The receptors derive from a human donor in good health.

The genes are TRBV20-1 and TRBJ1-5; tentative D call: TRBD1 (5 bases). Germline V gives CDR1 DFQATT, CDR2 SNEGSKA (reference sequence). The CDR3 runs 13 residues. V lost 6 bases and J 6 bases, leaving 15 bases between the germline ends. The CDR3 spells CSAQDPGGQPQHF. The CDR3 DNA sequence: TGCAGTGCCCAGGACCCGGGGGGTCAGCCCCAGCATTTT.

The V call is TRBV6-5, the J call TRBJ1-5, with D unresolved. V was shortened by 5 bases and J by 1 base, with 21 bases between the two germline ends. Germline V lookup: CDR1 MNHEY, CDR2 SVGAGI. The CDR3 covers 18 residues. CDR3 sequence reads: CASSSDHRRAGSNQPQHF. As DNA, the CDR3 is TGTGCCAGCAGTAGCGACCACCGGAGGGCCGGCAGCAATCAGCCCCAGCATTTT.

This clonotype came up a few times. The gene calls are TRBV5-1 and TRBJ2-7; 8 nucleotides agree with TRBD1. Germline V lookup: CDR1 SGHRS, CDR2 YFSETQ. Losses at the gene ends were 3 bases for V and 7 bases for J; bases not matched to a gene: 12. The CDR3 is 15 amino acids. CDR3 bases: TGCGCCAGCAGCTCGACCGGGACAGGAGGGGGGGAGCAGTACTTC. As protein: CASSSTGTGGGEQYF.

This clonotype was counted only a few times. One junction end does not reproduce the germline sequence, and a read error may be involved. This chain links TRBV9 with TRBJ2-5, with a possible D match to TRBD2 (6 bases). The germline V gene has CDR1 SGDLS and CDR2 YYNGEE. CDR3 size: 15 residues. The CDR3 region has the DNA TGTGCCAGCAGCGTGGACGGACTACACCAGGAGACCCAGTACTTC. Amino acids: CASSVDGLHQETQYF.

The CDR3 DNA reads TGTGCCAGCAGCCCCGGCCAAGGCCCACACACTGAAGCTTTCTTT. This translates into CASSPGQGPHTEAFF. The chain uses TRBV3-1 and TRBJ1-1; D unclear. There are 15 residues in the CDR3. Germline V CDR1 and CDR2: LGHDT, YNNKEL (reference sequence). Trimming pared 4 bases from V and 3 bases from J, leaving 15 bases between.

This sequence joins TRBV5-4 and TRBJ2-5, with 9 bases fitting TRBD1. V lost 4 bases to trimming and J lost 2 bases; unmatched junction nucleotides: 12. Germline assignment: CDR1 SGHNT and CDR2 YYREEE (reference sequence). The CDR3 loop spans 17 amino acids. The CDR3 protein is CASSVTGTGSWQETQYF. The CDR3 nucleotides are TGTGCCAGCAGCGTAACCGGGACAGGGAGCTGGCAAGAGACCCAGTACTTC.